The 9 T cell receptor beta chains given below trace back to one sample, sequenced in a study of OX40 agonist ivuxolimab in advanced cancers. The assay was immunoSEQ multiplex PCR, and TCRdb's table has in-frame clones only and misses some. Here the sample spans 30,000 to 45,000 clones, approximately 80% being singletons. The sequencing used CD4+ or CD8+ T cells sorted from blood, collected in a trial of the OX40 agonist ivuxolimab. These TCRs come from an adult with an advanced solid tumor such as melanoma, head and neck, liver or kidney cancer.

The V and J genes are TRBV9 and TRBJ1-2, with 8 bases that match TRBD1. Losses at the gene ends were 3 bases for V and 0 bases for J; bases not matched to a gene: 4. Germline V CDR1 and CDR2: SGDLS, YYNGEE. The CDR3 sequence is 15 residues long. Written as DNA, the CDR3 is TGTGCCAGCAGCGACAGGGGGGGTGCTAACTATGGCTACACCTTC. It translates to CASSDRGGANYGYTF.

The chain combines TRBV9 with TRBJ1-6, with D perhaps matching TRBD1 (6 bases). Germline CDR1 SGDLS, CDR2 YYNGEE. V dropped 0 bases and J dropped 9 bases, with 10 bases sitting between them. This CDR3 is built from 14 residues. CDR3 in amino acids: CASSVEGGGSPLHF. In DNA form, the CDR3 reads TGTGCCAGCAGCGTAGAGGGGGGGGGTTCACCCCTCCACTTT.

Here the CDR3 reads CASSPTRTVNNEQFF. The CDR3 nucleotides read TGTGCCAGCAGTCCCACCCGGACAGTCAACAATGAGCAGTTCTTC. The V and J genes are TRBV27 and TRBJ2-1; D is possibly TRBD1 (6 bases). This CDR3 contains 15 residues. Germline loops: CDR1 MNHEY, CDR2 SMNVEV (reference sequence). Deletions cut 5 bases from V and 5 bases from J, with 16 bases between.

The chain has TRBV11-2 and TRBJ2-2; D may be TRBD1 (5 bases). CDR1 is SGHAT and CDR2 is FQNNGV in the germline V gene. CDR3 length equals 18 residues. V gave up 1 base and J gave up 5 bases, with 20 bases separating them. CDR3 loop: CASSLGDWTPTETGELFF. The DNA for the CDR3 is TGTGCCAGCAGCTTAGGAGATTGGACACCGACGGAGACCGGGGAGCTGTTTTTT. Together with reference TRBV11-2 and TRBJ2-2, the CDR3 gives the full variable domain: EAGVAQSPRYKIIEKRQSVAFWCNPISGHATLYWYQQILGQGPKLLIQFQNNGVVDDSQLPKDRFSAERLKGVDSTLKIQPAKLEDSAVYLCASSLGDWTPTETGELFFGEGSRLTVL.

This chain joins TRBV9 and TRBJ1-1; TRBD1 agrees at 9 bases. Per germline, CDR1 SGDLS and CDR2 YYNGEE. Unmatched junction bases numbered 9, after V lost 2 bases and J lost 1 base. CDR3 length: 17 residues. The CDR3 nucleotides read TGTGCCAGCAGCGTCAAGTCACAGGGGGCGGAGAACACTGAAGCTTTCTTT. This gives the protein CASSVKSQGAENTEAFF.

This clone was detected a few times. The chain couples TRBV7-3 to TRBJ2-3; TRBD2 agrees at 11 bases. Trimming cost V 5 bases and J 5 bases; bases outside gene matches: 9. Germline V gene sequence: CDR1 SGHTA, CDR2 FQGTGA. This CDR3 contains 16 residues. The DNA for the CDR3 is TGTGCCAGCAGCCGCCCCGGGACTAGCGGCGGAGATACGCAGTATTTT. Protein: CASSRPGTSGGDTQYF.

The chain has TRBV7-2 and TRBJ1-1; the D is unclear. V was clipped by 1 base and J by 1 base, with 13 bases between them. Germline V CDR1 and CDR2: SGHTA, FQGNSA. The CDR3 is 16 amino acids. The CDR3 here is CASSLVGRAGNTEAFF. The CDR3 DNA sequence: TGTGCCAGCAGCTTAGTCGGGAGGGCGGGGAACACTGAAGCTTTCTTT. Full variable domain (missing parts from reference TRBV7-2 and TRBJ1-1): GAGVSQSPSNKVTEKGKDVELRCDPISGHTALYWYRQSLGQGLEFLIYFQGNSAPDKSGLPSDRFSAERTGGSVSTLTIQRTQQEDSAVYLCASSLVGRAGNTEAFFGQGTRLTVV.

A note on this clone: Other DNA sequences from this sample encode an identical CDR3 as well. The J gene is TRBJ2-5, the V gene TRBV4-2, with 9 bases matching TRBD2. The CDR3 covers 16 residues. V lost 1 base and J lost 5; bases outside the gene matches: 8. The V gene's germline CDR1 is LGHNA and CDR2 YNFKEQ. This CDR3 is CASSQVASGVGETQYF. The CDR3 bases are TGTGCCAGCAGCCAAGTGGCTAGCGGGGTAGGGGAGACCCAGTACTTC.

This rearrangement joins TRBV5-6 to TRBJ2-6; D not resolved. The germline V gene encodes CDR1 SGHDT and CDR2 YYEEEE. The CDR3 runs to 15 residues. Deletions cut 2 bases from V and 1 base from J, with 7 bases between. The CDR3: CASSFLTSGANVLTF. The CDR3 DNA is TGTGCCAGCAGCTTCTTGACATCTGGGGCCAACGTCCTGACTTTC.